This TCR beta chain was profiled in a study of blood T cell repertoires in COVID-19. Study context: PBMCs, B-cell-depleted T cells, or T cells were the source of the cDNA or gDNA that made up the material.

Per the authors' pipeline: Counts of nucleated cells, estimated from reference gene primer amplification, were obtained. Using immunoSEQ multiplex PCR, the repertoire was profiled, and TCRdb retains in-frame clones only, with some absent. V and J calls and clone size are given by that table; D and trimming were obtained from the DNA. The data show about 87,000 clones, with around 82% seen just once and roughly 3% held by the top ten. The germline V gene has CDR1 LNHDA and CDR2 SQIVND (reference sequence). Between the trimmed V and J ends, which lost 3 bases and 4 bases, there was a span of 13 bases. This CDR3 region has 14 residues. This clone showed up just once.

The chain links TRBV19 to TRBJ2-7; a possible D gene is TRBD1 (5 bases). The sequence was collected from a woman older than 75 with COVID-19, enrolled during active disease. The source material was peripheral blood. The CDR3 reads CASSMVQGRYEQYF. CDR3 in DNA: TGTGCCAGTAGTATGGTCCAGGGTAGGTACGAGCAGTACTTC. Combining the CDR3 with reference TRBV19 and TRBJ2-7 gives the whole variable domain DGGITQSPKYLFRKEGQNVTLSCEQNLNHDAMYWYRQDPGQGLRLIYYSQIVNDFQKGDIAEGYSVSREKKESFPLTVTSAQKNPTAFYLCASSMVQGRYEQYFGPGTRLTVT.